Described below is a single T cell receptor beta chain sequence and its context. Its antigen is not known. Tumor tissue was taken before any definitive surgery or chemotherapy was given. This sample stems from a study of high-grade serous ovarian cancer treatment subgroups. Study background: On average, more than 14,000 reads and roughly 7,000 unique TCR beta rearrangements were obtained per sample.

Germline CDR1 reads MNHEY; CDR2 reads SMNVEV (reference sequence). The CDR3 extends over 16 amino acids. Trimming took 5 bases from V and 7 from J; bases not matched to a gene: 14. TCRdb's copy holds only in-frame clones and misses some; the assay was immunoSEQ multiplex PCR. The sample holds roughly 29,000 clones, about 86% seen once. Findings of the study overall: Tumors within one patient showed repertoire similarity of roughly 0.1 to 0.79. Without spatial data, bulk sequencing limits insight into HGSC tumor diversity. The analyses considered CDR3 and ignored CDR1 and CDR2.

This TCR derives from a human donor with high-grade serous ovarian cancer. Input material: tumor tissue. The gene calls are TRBV27 and TRBJ2-1; TRBD1 matches 7 bases. The chain's CDR3 is CASSLRTGATRNEQFF. The DNA for the CDR3 is TGTGCCAGCAGTCTTAGGACAGGAGCAACACGGAATGAGCAGTTCTTC.